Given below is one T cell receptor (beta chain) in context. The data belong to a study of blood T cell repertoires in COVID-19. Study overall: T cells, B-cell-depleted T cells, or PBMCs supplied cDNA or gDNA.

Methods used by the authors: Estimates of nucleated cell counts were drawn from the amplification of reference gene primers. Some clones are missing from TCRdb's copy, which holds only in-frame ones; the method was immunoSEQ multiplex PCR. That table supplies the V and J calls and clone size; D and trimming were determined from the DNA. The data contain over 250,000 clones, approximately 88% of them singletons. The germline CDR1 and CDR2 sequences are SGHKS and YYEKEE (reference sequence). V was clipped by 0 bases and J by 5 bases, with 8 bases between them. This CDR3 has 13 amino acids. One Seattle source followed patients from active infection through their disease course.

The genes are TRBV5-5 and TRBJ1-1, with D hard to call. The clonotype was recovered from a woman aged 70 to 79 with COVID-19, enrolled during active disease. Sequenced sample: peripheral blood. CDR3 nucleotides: TGTGCCAGCAGCTTGGTCGGGGAGACTGAAGCTTTCTTT. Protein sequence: CASSLVGETEAFF.